The sample holds many counts of the clone carrying this T cell receptor (beta chain). The antigen is not known. Amplification targeted TCR beta CDR3 regions from RNA transcripts. When the TCR CDR3 underwent first-round RT-PCR, the HTBI primer set was used. One entry per CDR3 protein, called by TCRdb with MiXCR from the multiplex PCR reads. This table holds approximately 400,000 distinct CDR3 sequences, around 16% found once. The data belong to a study of T cells in Graves' hyperthyroidism and ophthalmopathy. The overall study: Peripheral blood draws took place at initial diagnosis, ahead of any treatment.

General observations from the study: Within blood appeared most thyroid clonotypes that had expanded above 0.001. Ophthalmopathy was told apart from stable hyperthyroidism by a 13 V-J model.

CDR3 length: 13 amino acids. Germline CDR1 KGHDR, CDR2 SFDVKD. Deletions cut 10 bases from V and 3 bases from J, with 14 bases between. The rearrangement joins TRBV24-1 to TRBJ1-1; D unresolved. The TCR sequence derives from a woman aged 18-29 years with Graves' hyperthyroidism. Sequencing was carried out using blood. Here the CDR3 DNA reads TGTGCCACGCAAGACGCAAGCTACACTGAAGCTTTCTTT. Its protein product is CATQDASYTEAFF.